These 32 T cell receptor beta chains share one sample of origin, sequenced in a study of T cells in women clearing cervical HPV infection (dated by TCRdb to 2017 to 2018). The library was built by means of the immunoSEQ multiplex PCR assay. The clones in this table, taken by TCRdb from immuneACCESS, are in-frame only. Not every clone is retained; where verified, under half of the shortfall comes from an unresolved V gene, and the cause of the rest is unknown. This sample's records show around 15,000 clones. About 10% of the sample is held by the ten biggest clonotypes. The sample comprised blood buffy coat. The origin of the receptors is a woman aged 18 to 69 with a cervical HPV16 infection that either progressed to CIN3+ or cleared (not recorded which).

As concerns this clone: The CDR3 is cut off 3 residues early in the read; its end comes from the germline J gene. This chain connects TRBV6-2 or TRBV6-3 to TRBJ2-2; weak D call: TRBD1 (5 bases). V lost 5 bases to trimming and J lost 4 bases, with 17 bases between them. This CDR3 comprises 16 residues. Germline lookup yields CDR1 MNHEY and CDR2 SVGEGT. CDR3 loop: CASSPTGQGITGELFF. The CDR3 bases that were read are TGTGCCAGCAGTCCTACCGGGCAGGGAATCACCGGGGAG.

Turning to this clone: The read stops 3 residues short of the end of the CDR3; the missing end is completed from the germline J gene. This sequence joins TRBV28 and TRBJ2-1; D is unresolved. The CDR3 covers 12 residues. The V gene lost 2 bases and the J gene lost 6 bases, with 5 bases spanning the gap. The germline CDR1 and CDR2 sequences are MDHEN and SYDVKM. The CDR3 bases that were read are TGTGCCAGCAGTTTAAAGGGCAATGAG. Residues: CASSLKGNE. The whole CDR3 sequence is CASSLKGNEQFF.

In the case of this clone: The DNA ends 3 residues before the CDR3 does, and the rest of the CDR3 is filled in from the germline J gene. The rearrangement links TRBV5-6 to TRBJ2-2; D is perhaps TRBD1 (5 bases). Trimming removed 4 bases at V and 5 bases at J, with 9 bases between. Per germline, CDR1 SGHDT and CDR2 YYEEEE. This CDR3 comprises 13 residues. The CDR3 sequence: CASSQAGTGELFF. CDR3 DNA, as far as it was read: TGTGCCAGCAGCCAGGCAGGGACCGGGGAG.

Remarks on this clone: The CDR3 end falls 3 residues outside the read, so it is completed with the germline J gene. In the same sample, other DNA sequences code for this CDR3. This chain connects TRBV2 to TRBJ1-3; the D is unclear. The CDR3 sequence is 13 residues long. Germline V gives CDR1 SNHLY, CDR2 FYNNEI. CDR3 bases read: TGTGCCAGCAGTGTTAGGGCCCCCTCGACG. Protein sequence: CASSVRAPST. The CDR3, in full, reads CASSVRAPSTIYF.

With respect to this clone: The read ends 3 residues shy of where the CDR3 ends; the end is completed using the germline J gene. The V and J genes are TRBV7-2 and TRBJ2-5, with D tentatively TRBD2 (5 bases). The CDR3 consists of 14 residues. Per the germline V gene, CDR1 is SGHTA and CDR2 is FQGNSA. V was cut by 0 bases and J by 4 bases, with 9 bases left in between. CDR3 residues: CASSLAIRGETQYF. CDR3 DNA, as far as it was read: TGTGCCAGCAGCTTAGCGATTCGGGGAGAGACC.

In the case of this clone: The read finishes 3 residues shy of the CDR3 end, and the germline J gene is used to complete it. J is TRBJ2-1 and V is TRBV20-1; D perhaps matches TRBD2 (6 bases). The CDR3 covers 16 residues. Trimming pared 5 bases from V and 3 bases from J, leaving 20 bases between. The V gene's germline CDR1 is DFQATT and CDR2 SNEGSKA (reference sequence). CDR3 DNA (partial): TGCAGTGCTCAACGCGCGGGGAGTGGGATCTACAATGAG. Amino acid sequence: CSAQRAGSGIYNE. Given in full, the CDR3 is CSAQRAGSGIYNEQFF.

For this clone: The read finishes 3 residues shy of the CDR3 end, and the germline J gene is used to complete it. J is TRBJ2-7 and V is TRBV28; D is unclear. V was trimmed by 7 bases and J by 2 bases, leaving 12 bases between them. This CDR3 contains 13 residues. Germline V gene data show CDR1 as MDHEN and CDR2 as SYDVKM. CDR3 DNA, as far as it was read: TGTGCCAGCAAAGAAGGCTTGACCTACGAG. Its protein product is CASKEGLTYE. The entire CDR3 reads CASKEGLTYEQYF.

In regard to this clone: The read is 3 residues too short to cover the CDR3 end, so that end is filled in from the germline J gene. The chain employs TRBV20-1 and TRBJ2-7, with 9 bases matching TRBD1. The CDR3 covers 15 residues. Germline V gene sequence: CDR1 DFQATT, CDR2 SNEGSKA (reference sequence). After removal of 2 bases from V and 3 bases from J, the junction contained 8 bases not matched to a gene. The CDR3 reads CSARSSGTGFYEQYF. The DNA read from the CDR3 is TGCAGTGCTAGAAGCTCCGGGACAGGGTTCTACGAG.

A remark on this clone: The sequenced fragment ends 3 residues before the CDR3 boundary, so the rest is inferred from the germline J gene. J is TRBJ2-5 and V is TRBV2; 8 nucleotides match TRBD1. CDR3 length equals 16 residues. The junction had 8 bases not matched to a gene; V was cut back by 5 bases and J by 0 bases. CDR1 is SNHLY, CDR2 FYNNEI, per germline. Incomplete CDR3 DNA: TGTGCCAGCAGTCGGGACAGGTCGGGCAACCAAGAGACC. This sequence encodes CASSRDRSGNQET. The full-length CDR3 reads as CASSRDRSGNQETQYF. Drawing the rest from reference TRBV2 and TRBJ2-5, the complete variable domain is EPEVTQTPSHQVTQMGQEVILRCVPISNHLYFYWYRQILGQKVEFLVSFYNNEISEKSEIFDDQFSVERPDGSNFTLKIRSTKLEDSAMYFCASSRDRSGNQETQYFGPGTRLLVL.

Concerning this clone: The read comes to an end 3 residues before the CDR3 does, leaving the germline J gene to fill in the end. The chain links TRBV20-1 to TRBJ2-1, with 9 bases lining up with TRBD2. CDR1 DFQATT and CDR2 SNEGSKA come from the germline V gene (reference sequence). The J segment lost 6 bases and the V segment lost 6 bases, leaving 9 bases of the junction unmatched. The CDR3 has 14 amino acids. The part of the CDR3 DNA that was read is TGCAGTGCAATAAGCGGGAGGCAGGCCAATGAG. It is translated as CSAISGRQANE. From start to end, the CDR3 is CSAISGRQANEQFF.

A word on this clone: The read stops 3 residues short of the end of the CDR3; the missing end is completed from the germline J gene. The chain is built from TRBV7-6 and TRBJ2-3, with a tentative D call TRBD2 (6 bases). The CDR3 spans 14 residues. Germline CDR1 SGHVS, CDR2 FNYEAQ. The CDR3 bases that were read are TGTGCCAGCAGCTTGTTGGAGGGTGTGGAGACG. This encodes CASSLLEGVET. In full, the CDR3 reads CASSLLEGVETQYF.

A word on this clone: From the germline J gene comes the end of the CDR3, since the read stops 3 residues before it. This chain links TRBV7-6 with TRBJ2-1; a possible D gene is TRBD1 (7 bases). Germline V gene sequence: CDR1 SGHVS, CDR2 FNYEAQ. The ends were cut back, 5 bases at V and 8 bases at J, with 16 bases in the middle. CDR3 length equals 14 residues. The CDR3 is CASSLDGGTDEQFF. Partial CDR3 DNA: TGTGCCAGCAGCCTAGATGGAGGGACAGATGAG.

Of note for this clone: The sequence runs out 3 residues before the end of the CDR3; the remainder is reconstructed from the germline J gene. Other DNA sequences in the same sample also yield this CDR3. The chain couples TRBV30 to TRBJ1-3; 7 positions agree with TRBD1. This CDR3 comprises 15 residues. Trimming removed 2 bases from V and 0 bases from J; junction bases left unmatched: 4. Germline V gene data show CDR1 as GTSNPN and CDR2 as SVGIG (reference sequence). CDR3 amino acids: CAWSRDSYSGNTIYF. The DNA read from the CDR3 is TGTGCCTGGAGTAGGGACAGTTACTCTGGAAACACC.

As regards this clone: The CDR3 is cut off 3 residues early in the read; its end comes from the germline J gene. The gene calls are TRBV20-1 and TRBJ1-5; 7 bases fit TRBD1. CDR3 size: 14 residues. Germline values: CDR1 DFQATT, CDR2 SNEGSKA (reference sequence). Trimming removed 5 bases from V and 0 bases from J; junction bases left unmatched: 4. CDR3 loop: CSAGQEYSNQPQHF. Partial CDR3 DNA: TGCAGTGCTGGACAGGAGTATAGCAATCAGCCC.

With respect to this clone: Sequencing ends 3 residues short of the CDR3 end; the germline J gene provides the rest. The V and J genes are TRBV19 and TRBJ1-1; TRBD1 agrees at 11 bases. The J segment lost 7 bases and the V segment lost 10 bases, leaving 8 bases of the junction unmatched. CDR1 and CDR2 from the germline V gene are LNHDA and SQIVND (reference sequence). The CDR3 runs 13 residues. The covered CDR3 bases are TGTGCCACCAAGGACAGGGGGCGAGGTGAA. Protein sequence: CATKDRGRGE. The full CDR3 reads CATKDRGRGEAFF.

Concerning this clone itself: Sequencing ends 3 residues short of the CDR3 end; the germline J gene provides the rest. The V and J genes are TRBV10-1 and TRBJ2-4; D might be TRBD2 (6 bases). Trimming took 9 bases from V and 1 from J, leaving 16 bases between them. The CDR3 covers 15 residues. CDR1 and CDR2 (germline): WNHNN, SYGVQD (reference sequence). The CDR3 sequence: CASFLAQWAKNIQYF. The sequenced CDR3 bases are TGCGCCAGTTTTCTAGCGCAGTGGGCCAAAAACATT.

To note about this clone: The read ends 3 residues shy of where the CDR3 ends; the end is completed using the germline J gene. The rearrangement uses TRBV6-2 or TRBV6-3 and TRBJ1-1, with TRBD1 matching 8 bases. Losses at the gene ends were 6 bases for V and 5 bases for J; bases not matched to a gene: 8. Germline V gene lookup returns CDR1 MNHEY and CDR2 SVGEGT. This CDR3 is 14 amino acids long. Here the CDR3 reads CASRDRTGPTEAFF. CDR3 DNA, as far as it was read: TGTGCCAGCAGGGATCGGACAGGGCCGACTGAA.

As concerns this clone: The CDR3 extends 3 residues past the end of the read, so its final part is completed from the germline J gene. The sample has other DNA sequences that encode this CDR3 too. The gene calls are TRBV18 and TRBJ1-3; D unclear. Germline values: CDR1 KGHSH, CDR2 LQKENI. The CDR3 has 14 amino acids. Trimming stripped 6 bases from V and 0 bases from J, with 9 bases between. CDR3 in amino acids: CASSPDTSGNTIYF. The part of the CDR3 DNA that was read is TGTGCCAGCTCTCCCGACACCTCTGGAAACACC.

On this clone: The read halts 3 residues ahead of the CDR3 end, with the missing end drawn from the germline J gene. The genes are TRBV30 and TRBJ2-7, with 7 positions matching TRBD2. Germline assignment: CDR1 GTSNPN and CDR2 SVGIG (reference sequence). The V and J ends lost 8 bases and 4 bases, in that order; junction bases with no gene match: 2. The CDR3 length is 10 residues. CDR3 sequence: CAGGEYEQYF. The sequenced CDR3 bases are TGTGCCGGGGGGGAGTACGAG. The entire variable domain, with the rest obtained from reference TRBV30 and TRBJ2-7, is as follows: SQTIHQWPATLVQPVGSPLSLECTVEGTSNPNLYWYRQAAGRGLQLLFYSVGIGQISSEVPQNLSASRPQDRQFILSSKKLLLSDSGFYLCAGGEYEQYFGPGTRLTVT.

For this clone: The read ends 3 residues shy of where the CDR3 ends; the end is completed using the germline J gene. V is TRBV18 and J is TRBJ2-7; 7 nucleotides line up with TRBD1. Per the germline V gene, CDR1 is KGHSH and CDR2 is LQKENI. The ends lost 3 bases at V and 6 bases at J; junction bases unmatched: 8. This CDR3 contains 14 residues. The DNA read from the CDR3 is TGTGCCAGCTCACCCCGGGACAGTTCTGGCGAG. Translated, it gives CASSPRDSSGE. The CDR3 reads in full as CASSPRDSSGEQYF.

Details on this clone: The CDR3 extends 3 residues past the end of the read, so its final part is completed from the germline J gene. This rearrangement joins TRBV4-1 to TRBJ1-4, with D possibly matching TRBD1 (6 bases). V lost 1 base to trimming and J lost 8 bases, with 17 bases between them. This CDR3 is 16 amino acids long. Germline V lookup: CDR1 MGHRA, CDR2 YSYEKL. The CDR3 reads CASSQGYTGMREKLFF. CDR3 DNA (partial): TGCGCCAGCAGCCAAGGTTATACAGGGATGAGGGAAAAA.

Turning to this clone: The read terminates 3 residues before the CDR3 end, so the remaining end is supplied by the germline J gene. Other DNA sequences in the same sample also yield this CDR3. The V call is TRBV19, the J call TRBJ1-6; 9 bases align to TRBD1. Germline assignment: CDR1 LNHDA and CDR2 SQIVND (reference sequence). The CDR3 has 14 residues. After removal of 5 bases from V and 8 bases from J, the junction contained 4 bases not matched to a gene. The CDR3 DNA, read in part, is TGTGCCAGTAGTGTGGGACAGGGTGATTCACCC. It codes for CASSVGQGDSP. The entire CDR3 reads CASSVGQGDSPLHF.

As for this clone: One end of the junction is discordant with germline, which a read error may explain. The observed sequence ends 3 residues before the CDR3 terminus, with the missing tail filled in from the germline J gene. The chain carries TRBV19 and TRBJ2-3; TRBD1 is a possible D gene (7 bases). Germline values: CDR1 LNHDA, CDR2 SQIVND (reference sequence). This CDR3 contains 17 residues. The sequenced CDR3 bases are TGTGCCAGTAGTATGGAGGGCGGGGACAGAATCACAAATACG. Its translation: CASSMEGGDRITNT. The full CDR3 sequence reads CASSMEGGDRITNTQYF.

In the case of this clone: The sequence runs out 3 residues before the end of the CDR3; the remainder is reconstructed from the germline J gene. The chain combines TRBV5-1 with TRBJ1-6; 10 nucleotides match TRBD1. In germline, CDR1 is SGHRS, CDR2 YFSETQ. The CDR3 length is 14 residues. The CDR3 region is CASSQEGQGRALHF. Incomplete CDR3 DNA: TGCGCCAGCAGCCAGGAGGGACAGGGGAGGGCC.

Of note for this clone: The CDR3 end is not reached by the read, which stops 3 residues before it; the germline J gene fills it in. The chain recombines TRBV7-2 with TRBJ2-3; a weak D match, TRBD2 (5 bases). The V end lost 5 bases, the J end lost 1 base, and 13 bases lay between the germline ends. CDR3 length equals 15 residues. Germline CDR1 is SGHTA and CDR2 is FQGNSA. Partial CDR3 DNA: TGTGCCAGCAGCCAGGACTTCCGGGGCACAGATACG. Translating gives CASSQDFRGTDT. The CDR3 in full is CASSQDFRGTDTQYF.

A remark on this clone: The read halts 3 residues ahead of the CDR3 end, with the missing end drawn from the germline J gene. The chain carries TRBV4-2 and TRBJ2-6; D perhaps matches TRBD1 (5 bases). Germline V gene sequence: CDR1 LGHNA, CDR2 YNFKEQ. This CDR3 has 20 residues. The V gene lost 3 bases and the J gene lost 2 bases, with 23 bases spanning the gap. The sequenced part of the CDR3 DNA is TGTGCCAGCAGCCATCCCGAAGGGGCGTCACCCCATCCTGGGGCCAACGTC. Its protein product is CASSHPEGASPHPGANV. The CDR3 reads in full as CASSHPEGASPHPGANVLTF.

This clone is identified as medium-sized from frequency. Read sequence stops 3 residues before the CDR3 end, and the germline J gene provides the missing end. V usage is TRBV7-2 and J usage is TRBJ1-2, with 7 bases aligning to TRBD1. CDR1 is SGHTA, CDR2 FQGNSA, per germline. V trimming: 2 bases; J trimming: 4 bases; junction bases outside the gene matches: 4. The length of the CDR3 is 14 residues. The chain's CDR3 is CASSLTRGAYGYTF. CDR3 bases read: TGTGCCAGCAGCTTAACCAGGGGGGCCTATGGC.

A word on this clone: Read sequence stops 3 residues before the CDR3 end, and the germline J gene provides the missing end. The V and J genes are TRBV19 and TRBJ1-2, with 12 bases fitting TRBD1. CDR1 and CDR2 from the germline V gene are LNHDA and SQIVND (reference sequence). Trimming cost V 4 bases and J 7 bases; bases outside gene matches: 10. The CDR3 totals 16 residues. CDR3 bases read: TGTGCCAGTAGTAAAACCCCGGGACAGGGGGCCGTTGGC. Its protein is CASSKTPGQGAVG. The complete CDR3 reads CASSKTPGQGAVGYTF.

For this clone: The read stops 3 residues short of the end of the CDR3; the missing end is completed from the germline J gene. The chain links TRBV18 to TRBJ1-1; 7 bases match TRBD1. This CDR3 spans 15 amino acids. The V and J ends lost 3 bases and 3 bases, in that order; junction bases with no gene match: 7. Germline V gene lookup returns CDR1 KGHSH and CDR2 LQKENI. Incomplete CDR3 DNA: TGTGCCAGCTCACCCCGACTCGACAGGGACACTGAA. Translating gives CASSPRLDRDTE. The whole CDR3 sequence is CASSPRLDRDTEAFF.

Of note for this clone: The read halts 3 residues ahead of the CDR3 end, with the missing end drawn from the germline J gene. The genes are TRBV19 and TRBJ1-5, with D possibly matching TRBD1 (5 bases). The CDR3 loop spans 13 amino acids. The V and J ends lost 5 bases and 9 bases respectively, with 14 bases between them. CDR1 and CDR2 from the germline V gene are LNHDA and SQIVND (reference sequence). CDR3: CASSDSEFRPQHF. The sequenced part of the CDR3 DNA is TGTGCCAGTAGTGACAGTGAATTTAGGCCC. The whole variable domain, remainder taken from reference TRBV19 and TRBJ1-5, is DGGITQSPKYLFRKEGQNVTLSCEQNLNHDAMYWYRQDPGQGLRLIYYSQIVNDFQKGDIAEGYSVSREKKESFPLTVTSAQKNPTAFYLCASSDSEFRPQHFGDGTRLSIL.

This clone ranks as medium-sized (0.01 to 0.1%) in terms of frequency. The sequenced fragment ends 3 residues before the CDR3 boundary, so the rest is inferred from the germline J gene. The V gene is TRBV19, the J gene TRBJ2-3; weak D call: TRBD1 (6 bases). V was cut by 5 bases and J by 2 bases, with 14 bases left in between. Germline CDR1 and CDR2: LNHDA and SQIVND (reference sequence). The CDR3 has 15 amino acids. CDR3 sequence reads: CASSPGTQFTDTQYF. The sequenced CDR3 bases are TGTGCCAGTAGTCCCGGGACACAATTCACAGATACG.

The part of the CDR3 DNA that was read is TGTGCCAGCAGCTTAGCCCAGGGGGATACG. Translation: CASSLAQGDT. The CDR3 in its entirety is CASSLAQGDTQYF. The V gene is TRBV7-2, the J gene TRBJ2-3; a possible D gene is TRBD1 (6 bases). The read terminates 3 residues ahead of where the CDR3 ends, so the germline J gene completes it. Trimming took 0 bases from V and 6 from J, leaving 7 bases between them. Germline V gives CDR1 SGHTA, CDR2 FQGNSA. CDR3 length: 13 residues.